This T cell receptor (beta chain) is from a study of regulatory T cells in long-lasting Graves disease. This clonotype came up a few times. Time point reported: newly diagnosed GD, antithyroid drugs for less than 3 months. TCR sequences were obtained from RNA taken from PBMCs. Germline V gives CDR1 SGHRS, CDR2 YFSETQ. The V end lost 4 bases, the J end lost 3 bases, and 10 bases lay between the germline ends. CDR3 size: 13 residues. Through Arm-PCR of CDR3 regions and iRepertoire HTBI primers, TCR beta libraries were built. The authors' processing: Spanning all samples, the identified segments comprised 60 to 80 TRBV and 14 to 15 TRBJ. TCRdb analysed the multiplex PCR reads with MiXCR anew, one entry per CDR3 protein. The V and J calls were determined by TCRdb, not by the authors. The table shows 360,000 or so distinct CDR3 sequences, with over 15% occurring only once. This sample also belongs to another study, concerning T cells in Graves' hyperthyroidism and ophthalmopathy. That paper notes: Researchers ran a first-round RT-PCR on the TCR CDR3 using the HTBI primer set. Blood also showed most of the thyroid clonotypes that were expanded above 0.001.

V and J are TRBV5-1 and TRBJ1-1, with no clear D. The sequencing used peripheral blood mononuclear cells (PBMCs), collected at new diagnosis, from a patient treated with antithyroid drugs. The sequence came from a man in his forties with Graves disease. The CDR3 sequence is CASSDQEDTEAFF. CDR3 in DNA: TGCGCCAGCAGCGACCAGGAAGACACTGAAGCTTTCTTT.